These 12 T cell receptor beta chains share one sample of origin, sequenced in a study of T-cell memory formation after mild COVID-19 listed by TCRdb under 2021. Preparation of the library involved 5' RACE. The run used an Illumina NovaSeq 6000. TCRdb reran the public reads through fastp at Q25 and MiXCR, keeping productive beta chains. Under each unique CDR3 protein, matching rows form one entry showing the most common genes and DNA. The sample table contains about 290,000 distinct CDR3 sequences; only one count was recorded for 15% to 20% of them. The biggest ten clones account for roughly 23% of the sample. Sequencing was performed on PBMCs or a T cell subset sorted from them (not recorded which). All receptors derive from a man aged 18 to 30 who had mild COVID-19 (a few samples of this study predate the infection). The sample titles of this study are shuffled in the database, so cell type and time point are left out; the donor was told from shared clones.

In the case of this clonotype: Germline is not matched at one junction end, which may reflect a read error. CDR3 region: CASARGARTVAFF. CDR3 nucleotides: TGTGCCAGTGCCCGGGGGGCGAGAACTGTAGCTTTCTTT. The V gene is TRBV19, the J gene TRBJ1-1; D is perhaps TRBD1 (6 bases). Germline-derived CDR1 and CDR2 are LNHDA and SQIVND (reference sequence). CDR3 length: 13 residues.

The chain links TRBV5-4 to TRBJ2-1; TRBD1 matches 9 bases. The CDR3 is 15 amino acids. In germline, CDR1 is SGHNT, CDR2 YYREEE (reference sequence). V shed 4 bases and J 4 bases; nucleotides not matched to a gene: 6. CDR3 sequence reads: CASSPPGTGYNEQFF. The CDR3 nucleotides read TGTGCCAGCAGCCCTCCTGGGACAGGGTACAATGAGCAGTTCTTC.

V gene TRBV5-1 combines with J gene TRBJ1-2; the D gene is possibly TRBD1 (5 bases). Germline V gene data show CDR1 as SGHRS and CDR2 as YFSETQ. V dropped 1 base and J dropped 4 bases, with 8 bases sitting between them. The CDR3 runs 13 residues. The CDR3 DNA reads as TGCGCCAGCAGCTTGTTCGACAGCTATGGCTACACCTTC. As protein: CASSLFDSYGYTF.

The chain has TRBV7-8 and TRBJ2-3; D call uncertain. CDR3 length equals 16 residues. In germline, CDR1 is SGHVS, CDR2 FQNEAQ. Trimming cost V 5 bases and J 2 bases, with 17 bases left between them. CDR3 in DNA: TGTGCCAGCAGCCAGATCACCGGCCAACTCACAGATACGCAGTATTTT. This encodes CASSQITGQLTDTQYF.

Here the CDR3 DNA reads TGCGCCAGCAGTGAGCCTAGCGGGGGGAGGAATGAGCAGTTCTTC. Its protein is CASSEPSGGRNEQFF. The chain recombines TRBV10-1 with TRBJ2-1; TRBD2 aligns across 11 bases. Germline V gene lookup returns CDR1 WNHNN and CDR2 SYGVQD (reference sequence). CDR3 length: 15 residues. J lost 7 bases, V lost 2 bases, and 4 bases had no gene match.

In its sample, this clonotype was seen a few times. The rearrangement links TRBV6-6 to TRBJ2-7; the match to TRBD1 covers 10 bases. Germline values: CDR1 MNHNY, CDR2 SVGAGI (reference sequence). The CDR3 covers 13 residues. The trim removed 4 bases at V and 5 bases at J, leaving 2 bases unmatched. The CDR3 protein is CASSWDRGHEQYF. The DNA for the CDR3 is TGTGCCAGCAGTTGGGACAGGGGCCACGAGCAGTACTTC.

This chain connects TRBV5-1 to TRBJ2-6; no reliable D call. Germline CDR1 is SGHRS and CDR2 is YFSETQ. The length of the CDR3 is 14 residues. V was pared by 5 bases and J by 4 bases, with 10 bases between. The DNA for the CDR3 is TGCGCCAGCAGGTCTACTTCGGGGGCCAACGTCCTGACTTTC. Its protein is CASRSTSGANVLTF.

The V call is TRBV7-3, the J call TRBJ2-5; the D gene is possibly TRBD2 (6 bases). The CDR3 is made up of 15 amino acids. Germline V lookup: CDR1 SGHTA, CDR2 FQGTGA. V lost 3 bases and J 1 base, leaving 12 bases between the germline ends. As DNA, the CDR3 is TGTGCCAGCAGCTTCCGCCCCGGGGGCCAAGAGACCCAGTACTTC. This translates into CASSFRPGGQETQYF. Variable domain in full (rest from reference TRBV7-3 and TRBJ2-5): GAGVSQTPSNKVTEKGKYVELRCDPISGHTALYWYRQSLGQGPEFLIYFQGTGAADDSGLPNDRFFAVRPEGSVSTLKIQRTERGDSAVYLCASSFRPGGQETQYFGPGTRLLVL.

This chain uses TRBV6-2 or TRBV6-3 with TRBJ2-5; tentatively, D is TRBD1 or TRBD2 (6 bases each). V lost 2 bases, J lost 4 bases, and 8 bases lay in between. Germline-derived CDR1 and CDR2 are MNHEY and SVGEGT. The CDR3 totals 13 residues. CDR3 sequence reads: CASSYGGPETQYF. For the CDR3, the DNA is TGTGCCAGCAGTTACGGGGGGCCAGAGACCCAGTACTTC.

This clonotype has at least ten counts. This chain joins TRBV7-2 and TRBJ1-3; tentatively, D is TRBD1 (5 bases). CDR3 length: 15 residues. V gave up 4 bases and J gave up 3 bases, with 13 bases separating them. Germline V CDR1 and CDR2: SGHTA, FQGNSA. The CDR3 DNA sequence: TGTGCCAGCAGCTCAGATGGGGGTGGTGGAAACACCATATATTTT. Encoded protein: CASSSDGGGGNTIYF.

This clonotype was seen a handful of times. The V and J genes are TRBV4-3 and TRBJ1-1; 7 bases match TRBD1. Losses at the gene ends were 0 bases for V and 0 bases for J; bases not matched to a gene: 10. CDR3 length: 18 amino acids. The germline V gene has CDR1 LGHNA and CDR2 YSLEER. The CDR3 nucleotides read TGCGCCAGCAGCCAAGATATGCCGGGACAGCGCTTGAACACTGAAGCTTTCTTT. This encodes CASSQDMPGQRLNTEAFF.

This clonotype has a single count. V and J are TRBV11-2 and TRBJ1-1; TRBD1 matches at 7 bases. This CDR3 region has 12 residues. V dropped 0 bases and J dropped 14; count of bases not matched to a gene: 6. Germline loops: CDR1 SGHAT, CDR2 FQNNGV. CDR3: CASSLDGGDSFF. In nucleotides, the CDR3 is TGTGCCAGCAGCTTAGATGGAGGGGACAGCTTCTTT. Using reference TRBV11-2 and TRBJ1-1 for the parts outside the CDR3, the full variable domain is EAGVAQSPRYKIIEKRQSVAFWCNPISGHATLYWYQQILGQGPKLLIQFQNNGVVDDSQLPKDRFSAERLKGVDSTLKIQPAKLEDSAVYLCASSLDGGDSFFGQGTRLTVV.